The entry that follows covers one T cell receptor (beta chain) sequence. This record comes from a study of blood T cell repertoires in COVID-19. Whole-study context: Acute and convalescent COVID-19 specimens originated in the United States, Italy and Spain. T cells, B-cell-depleted T cells, or PBMCs provided the cDNA or gDNA that served as material.

Original handling: Reference gene primer amplification gave estimated nucleated cell counts. Data came from immunoSEQ multiplex PCR; TCRdb stores just in-frame clones and leaves some out. V and J calls plus clone size are reproduced from that table; the DNA served to infer D and trimming. The data show 400,000 or so clones, roughly 86% seen once. Specimen: peripheral blood. This TCR was sampled from a human donor in a cohort sampled during active COVID-19.

The CDR3 sequence is CASTFSDRTYGYTF. CDR3 sequence (DNA): TGCGCCAGCACCTTCTCTGACAGAACCTATGGCTACACCTTC. V is TRBV10-1 and J is TRBJ1-2; D might be TRBD1 (5 bases). The CDR3 totals 14 residues. V lost 7 bases and J lost 4, with 16 bases in between. Per germline, CDR1 WNHNN and CDR2 SYGVQD (reference sequence).